What follows is one T cell receptor (beta chain) and its context. This entry is derived from a study of STAT5B mutations in CD4+ large granular lymphocyte leukemia. CDR1 MNHEY and CDR2 SVGAGI come from the germline V gene. Between the trimmed V and J ends, which lost 2 bases and 4 bases, there was a span of 14 bases. CDR3 length: 15 amino acids. Profiling relied on immunoSEQ multiplex PCR, and the TCRdb table lists in-frame clones only, not all of them. Of more than 20,000 clones in the sample, over 60% were seen once. The sequence came from a human donor in good health. V usage is TRBV6-5 and J usage is TRBJ2-5; TRBD2 is a possible D gene (6 bases). Sequenced: CD4+ T cells from blood buffy coats. Written as DNA, the CDR3 is TGTGCCAGCAGTTACCACGGGAGTTCTTCAGAGACCCAGTACTTC. Protein: CASSYHGSSSETQYF.